This TCR beta chain emerged from a study of blood T cell repertoires in COVID-19. About the study: Donors in the United States, Italy and Spain gave samples during acute or convalescent COVID-19. T cells, B-cell-depleted T cells, or PBMCs supplied cDNA or gDNA.

In the original processing: Reference gene primers were amplified, and this amplification served to estimate nucleated cell counts. TCRdb's copy holds only in-frame clones and misses some; the assay was immunoSEQ multiplex PCR. V and J calls and clone size come straight from that table; D and trimming were deduced from the DNA. The table lists hundreds of thousands of clones, 89% of them singletons, with approximately 1.8% in the top ten. Germline V gives CDR1 LNHDA, CDR2 SQIVND (reference sequence). Trimming at V came to 5 bases and at J to 7 bases, leaving 8 bases not matched to a gene. The CDR3 is 14 amino acids. Seattle participants joined during active infection and were tracked over time.

The V and J genes are TRBV19 and TRBJ2-1; 7 bases align to TRBD1. The source is a woman between 25 and 40 years old with COVID-19, enrolled during active disease. Sequenced material: peripheral blood. CDR3 sequence reads: CASSPRQGRNEQFF. The CDR3 nucleotides read TGTGCCAGTAGTCCCCGACAGGGTAGGAATGAGCAGTTCTTC. The variable domain in full, with the rest retrieved from reference TRBV19 and TRBJ2-1, is DGGITQSPKYLFRKEGQNVTLSCEQNLNHDAMYWYRQDPGQGLRLIYYSQIVNDFQKGDIAEGYSVSREKKESFPLTVTSAQKNPTAFYLCASSPRQGRNEQFFGPGTRLTVL.